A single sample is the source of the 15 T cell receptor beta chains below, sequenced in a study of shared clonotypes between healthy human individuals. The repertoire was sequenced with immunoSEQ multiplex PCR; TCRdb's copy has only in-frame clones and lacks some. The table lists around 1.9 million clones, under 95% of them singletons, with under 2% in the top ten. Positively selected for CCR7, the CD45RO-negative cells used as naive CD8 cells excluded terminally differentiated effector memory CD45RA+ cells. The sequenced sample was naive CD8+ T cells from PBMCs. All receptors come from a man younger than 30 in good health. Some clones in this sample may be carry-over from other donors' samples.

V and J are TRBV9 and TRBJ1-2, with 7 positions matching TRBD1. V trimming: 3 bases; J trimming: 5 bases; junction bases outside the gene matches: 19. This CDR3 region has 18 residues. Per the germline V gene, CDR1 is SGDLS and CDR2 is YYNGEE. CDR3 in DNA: TGTGCCAGCAGCGCCCCCTCGGGGGACAGAGGGAATCGGTATGGCTACACCTTC. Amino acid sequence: CASSAPSGDRGNRYGYTF.

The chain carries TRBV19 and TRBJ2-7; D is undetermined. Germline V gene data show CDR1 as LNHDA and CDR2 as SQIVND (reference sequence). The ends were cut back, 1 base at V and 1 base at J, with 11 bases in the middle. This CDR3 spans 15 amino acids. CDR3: CASSIGPGLSYEQYF. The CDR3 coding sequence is TGTGCCAGTAGTATAGGCCCGGGTCTTTCCTACGAGCAGTACTTC.

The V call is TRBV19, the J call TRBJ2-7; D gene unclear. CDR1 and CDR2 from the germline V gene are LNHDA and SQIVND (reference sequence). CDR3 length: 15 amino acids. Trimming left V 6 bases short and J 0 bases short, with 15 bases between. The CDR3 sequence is CASSLLMGTSYEQYF. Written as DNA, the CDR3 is TGTGCCAGTAGCCTCTTAATGGGTACCTCCTACGAGCAGTACTTC.

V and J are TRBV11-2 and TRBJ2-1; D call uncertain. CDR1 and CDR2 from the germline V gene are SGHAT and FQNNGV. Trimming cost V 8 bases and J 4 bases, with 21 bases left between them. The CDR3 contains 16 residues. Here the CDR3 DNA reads TGTGCCAGCGAAGACCCAACCCGGCAGCTGTACAATGAGCAGTTCTTC. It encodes CASEDPTRQLYNEQFF.

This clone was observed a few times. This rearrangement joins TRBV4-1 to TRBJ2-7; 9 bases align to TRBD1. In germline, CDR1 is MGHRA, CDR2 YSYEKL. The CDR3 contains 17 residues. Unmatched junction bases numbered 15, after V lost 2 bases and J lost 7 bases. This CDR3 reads CASSQHPRQGEYKEQYF. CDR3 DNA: TGCGCCAGCAGCCAACACCCTCGACAGGGGGAGTACAAGGAGCAGTACTTC.

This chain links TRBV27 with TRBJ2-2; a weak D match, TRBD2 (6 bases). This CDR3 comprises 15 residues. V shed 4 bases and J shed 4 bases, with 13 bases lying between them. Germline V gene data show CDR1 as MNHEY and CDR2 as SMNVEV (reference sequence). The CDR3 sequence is CASSWFSGATGELFF. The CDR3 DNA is TGTGCCAGCAGTTGGTTTAGCGGAGCCACCGGGGAGCTGTTTTTT.

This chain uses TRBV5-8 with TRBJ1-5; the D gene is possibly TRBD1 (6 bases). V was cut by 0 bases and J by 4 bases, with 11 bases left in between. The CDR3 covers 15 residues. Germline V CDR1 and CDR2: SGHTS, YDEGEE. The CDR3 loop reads CASSLDGGANQPQHF. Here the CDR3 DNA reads TGTGCCAGCAGCTTGGATGGGGGGGCGAATCAGCCCCAGCATTTT.

CDR3: CASSLLGSPTSTDTQYF. The CDR3 DNA reads as TGTGCCAGCAGTTTATTGGGCAGCCCAACTAGCACAGATACGCAGTATTTT. The rearrangement uses TRBV27 and TRBJ2-3; D gene unclear. The germline V gene encodes CDR1 MNHEY and CDR2 SMNVEV (reference sequence). The V end lost 1 base, the J end lost 0 bases, and 14 bases lay between the germline ends. The length of the CDR3 is 17 residues.

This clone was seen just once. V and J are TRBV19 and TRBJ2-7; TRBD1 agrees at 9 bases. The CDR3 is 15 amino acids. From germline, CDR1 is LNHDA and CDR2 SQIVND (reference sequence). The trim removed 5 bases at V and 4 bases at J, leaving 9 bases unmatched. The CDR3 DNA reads TGTGCCAGTAGTCCGGGGACAGGGCTTATGTACGAGCAGTACTTC. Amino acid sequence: CASSPGTGLMYEQYF.

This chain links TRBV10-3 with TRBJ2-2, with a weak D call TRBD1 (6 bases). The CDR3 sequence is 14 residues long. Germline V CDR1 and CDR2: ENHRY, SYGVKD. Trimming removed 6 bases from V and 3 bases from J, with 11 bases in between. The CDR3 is CAISDSGDTGELFF. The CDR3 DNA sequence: TGTGCCATCAGCGACTCAGGGGACACCGGGGAGCTGTTTTTT.

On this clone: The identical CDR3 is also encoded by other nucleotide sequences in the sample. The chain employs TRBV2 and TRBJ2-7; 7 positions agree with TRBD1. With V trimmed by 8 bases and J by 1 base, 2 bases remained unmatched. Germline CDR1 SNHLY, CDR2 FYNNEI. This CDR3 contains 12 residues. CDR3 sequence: CASSDRSYEQYF. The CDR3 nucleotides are TGTGCCAGCTCGGACAGGTCCTACGAGCAGTACTTC.

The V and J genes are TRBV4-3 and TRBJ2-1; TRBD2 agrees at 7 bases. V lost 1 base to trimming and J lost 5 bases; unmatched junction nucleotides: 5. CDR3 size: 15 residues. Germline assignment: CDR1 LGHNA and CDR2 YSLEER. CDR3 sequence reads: CASSQGSRENNEQFF. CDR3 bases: TGCGCCAGCAGCCAAGGCTCGCGGGAGAACAATGAGCAGTTCTTC.

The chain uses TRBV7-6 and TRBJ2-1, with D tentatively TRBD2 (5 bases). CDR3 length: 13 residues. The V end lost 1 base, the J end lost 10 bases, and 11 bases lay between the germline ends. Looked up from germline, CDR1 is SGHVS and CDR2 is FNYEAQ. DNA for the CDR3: TGTGCCAGCAGCTTAGTAGCGCTAGGAGAGCAGTTCTTC. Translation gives CASSLVALGEQFF. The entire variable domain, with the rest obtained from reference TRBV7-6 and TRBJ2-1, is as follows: GAGVSQSPRYKVTKRGQDVALRCDPISGHVSLYWYRQALGQGPEFLTYFNYEAQQDKSGLPNDRFSAERPEGSISTLTIQRTEQRDSAMYRCASSLVALGEQFFGPGTRLTVL.

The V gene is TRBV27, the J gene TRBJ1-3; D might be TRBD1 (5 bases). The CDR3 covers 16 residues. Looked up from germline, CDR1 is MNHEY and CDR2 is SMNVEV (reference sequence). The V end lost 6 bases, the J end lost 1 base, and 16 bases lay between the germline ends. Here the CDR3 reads CASRTLGAGSGNTIYF. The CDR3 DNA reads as TGTGCCAGCAGGACCCTTGGGGCGGGGTCTGGAAACACCATATATTTT.

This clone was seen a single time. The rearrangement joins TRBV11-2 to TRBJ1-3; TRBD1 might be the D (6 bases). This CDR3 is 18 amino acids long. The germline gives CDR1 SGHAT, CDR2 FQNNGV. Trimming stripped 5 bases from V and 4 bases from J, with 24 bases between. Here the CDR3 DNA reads TGTGCCAGCAGCATAGCCCCTCGAACAGGGCGGATAGGAAACACCATATATTTT. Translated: CASSIAPRTGRIGNTIYF.